The next 20 T cell receptor beta chains were all read from a single sample in a study of PD-1 blockade in classical Hodgkin lymphoma. Clones were sequenced by immunoSEQ multiplex PCR, and TCRdb holds only the in-frame ones, with some missing. The sample includes approximately 17,000 clones, roughly 65% of them seen just once. Time point in this sample: cycle 4 day 1 (C4D1), after less than 7 weeks of nivolumab. Brentuximab vedotin exposure varied among the patients, all of whom had relapsed after autologous stem cell transplantation. This material consisted of peripheral blood mononuclear cells (PBMCs), taken before the fourth cycle of nivolumab. The receptors were sampled from a human donor with classical Hodgkin lymphoma.

V and J are TRBV28 and TRBJ2-1; 10 bases match TRBD2. Germline assignment: CDR1 MDHEN and CDR2 SYDVKM. The CDR3 is 14 amino acids. The trim removed 6 bases at V and 5 bases at J, leaving 4 bases unmatched. CDR3 bases: TGTGCCAGCAGCATAGCGGGAGGCGACAATGAGCAGTTCTTC. Protein product: CASSIAGGDNEQFF.

V usage is TRBV2 and J usage is TRBJ2-2; a weak D match, TRBD2 (5 bases). The V end was cut by 4 bases, the J end by 1 base, with 16 bases between. This CDR3 spans 17 amino acids. CDR1 SNHLY and CDR2 FYNNEI come from the germline V gene. The DNA for the CDR3 is TGTGCCAGCAGTGGGAGCGTCTCCGGAGGGAACACCGGGGAGCTGTTTTTT. Encoded protein: CASSGSVSGGNTGELFF.

The chain carries TRBV25-1 and TRBJ2-1, with unresolved D. Germline loops: CDR1 MGHDK, CDR2 SYGVNS. Trimming removed 4 bases from V and 9 bases from J, with 16 bases in between. There are 14 residues in the CDR3. The CDR3 DNA is TGTGCCAGCAGTGTCTTCCGAGACACCCCTGAGCAGTTCTTC. Translating gives CASSVFRDTPEQFF.

This clone was picked up a small number of times. This rearrangement joins TRBV10-1 to TRBJ2-1, with D perhaps matching TRBD2 (6 bases). V was pared by 10 bases and J by 6 bases, with 19 bases between. CDR1 WNHNN and CDR2 SYGVQD come from the germline V gene (reference sequence). The length of the CDR3 is 14 residues. The CDR3 DNA sequence: TGCGCCAACCAGAGCAGGGAGGTTATCAATGAGCAGTTCTTC. It specifies CANQSREVINEQFF.

V and J are TRBV6-5 and TRBJ1-1; D is possibly TRBD1 (5 bases). The V gene lost 6 bases and the J gene lost 5 bases, with 13 bases spanning the gap. Germline loops: CDR1 MNHEY, CDR2 SVGAGI. CDR3 length equals 13 residues. The CDR3 region is CASRLLRGTEAFF. The CDR3 DNA reads TGTGCCAGCAGACTACTACGGGGGACTGAAGCTTTCTTT.

The chain carries TRBV6-6 and TRBJ1-5; no reliable D call. V was pared by 7 bases and J by 0 bases, with 13 bases between. The CDR3 is 15 amino acids. In germline, CDR1 is MNHNY, CDR2 SVGAGI (reference sequence). The CDR3 DNA reads as TGTGCCAGCACCCAGGACCCGAATAGCAATCAGCCCCAGCATTTT. As protein: CASTQDPNSNQPQHF.

This chain links TRBV6-6 with TRBJ2-1, with 9 nucleotides matching TRBD2. Germline V gene data show CDR1 as MNHNY and CDR2 as SVGAGI (reference sequence). The ends lost 8 bases at V and 10 bases at J; junction bases unmatched: 12. The CDR3 runs to 14 residues. CDR3: CASDSPAGGGEQFF. CDR3 nucleotide sequence: TGTGCCAGCGATAGCCCAGCGGGAGGCGGGGAGCAGTTCTTC.

The chain employs TRBV7-9 and TRBJ2-1; 10 bases align to TRBD2. CDR1 and CDR2 (germline): SEHNR, FQNEAQ (reference sequence). V lost 6 bases and J lost 4; bases outside the gene matches: 6. This CDR3 has 15 amino acids. CDR3 amino acids: CASREASGSYNEQFF. The CDR3 DNA reads TGTGCCAGCAGGGAAGCTAGCGGGAGTTACAATGAGCAGTTCTTC. Full variable domain (rest looked up from reference TRBV7-9 and TRBJ2-1): DTGVSQNPRHKITKRGQNVTFRCDPISEHNRLYWYRQTLGQGPEFLTYFQNEAQLEKSRLLSDRFSAERPKGSFSTLEIQRTEQGDSAMYLCASREASGSYNEQFFGPGTRLTVL.

This clone appeared once. The chain links TRBV2 to TRBJ2-5; the match to TRBD2 covers 10 bases. The trim removed 2 bases at V and 3 bases at J, leaving 9 bases unmatched. CDR1 is SNHLY, CDR2 FYNNEI, per germline. The CDR3 totals 17 residues. CDR3 bases: TGTGCCAGCAGTGAATTTAAGTACGGACTAGCGGAAGAGACCCAGTACTTC. The encoded protein is CASSEFKYGLAEETQYF.

The rearrangement joins TRBV10-1 to TRBJ1-2; tentatively, D is TRBD1 (6 bases). The V and J ends lost 0 bases and 8 bases respectively, with 10 bases between them. The CDR3 runs 13 residues. Germline V lookup: CDR1 WNHNN, CDR2 SYGVQD (reference sequence). The CDR3 reads CASSESGTTGYTF. The CDR3 DNA follows: TGCGCCAGCAGTGAGTCAGGGACAACAGGCTACACCTTC.

CDR3 nucleotides: TGTGCCAGCAAATCGGGGCAGGGCGGCGAGCAGTACTTC. It yields the protein CASKSGQGGEQYF. The chain combines TRBV28 with TRBJ2-7, with D possibly being TRBD1 or TRBD2 (5 bases each). V lost 7 bases and J lost 6, with 16 bases in between. Germline CDR1 and CDR2: MDHEN and SYDVKM. There are 13 residues in the CDR3.

This clone was observed a single time. The rearrangement links TRBV5-1 to TRBJ2-1; TRBD1 aligns across 8 bases. The CDR3 runs to 16 residues. Trimming removed 0 bases from V and 5 bases from J; junction bases left unmatched: 7. CDR1 is SGHRS and CDR2 is YFSETQ in the germline V gene. CDR3 in amino acids: CASSLVVDRVDNEQFF. CDR3 bases: TGCGCCAGCAGCTTGGTAGTGGACAGGGTCGACAATGAGCAGTTCTTC.

The J gene is TRBJ2-7, the V gene TRBV6-5; 7 nucleotides line up with TRBD2. The CDR3 extends over 15 amino acids. The trim removed 10 bases at V and 6 bases at J, leaving 18 bases unmatched. CDR1 is MNHEY, CDR2 SVGAGI, per germline. This CDR3 is CATLKAGRAASEQYF. The CDR3 bases are TGTGCCACCCTCAAGGCAGGGAGGGCCGCATCCGAGCAGTACTTC.

This clone was picked up one time. The chain combines TRBV5-1 with TRBJ2-1; D gene ambiguous. The CDR3 contains 15 residues. Germline V gene lookup returns CDR1 SGHRS and CDR2 YFSETQ. Trimming removed 9 bases at V and 9 bases at J, with 25 bases between. The CDR3 loop is CAITPVEWLEIEQFF. CDR3 in DNA: TGCGCCATCACACCGGTAGAATGGTTGGAGATTGAGCAGTTCTTC. Together with reference TRBV5-1 and TRBJ2-1, the CDR3 gives the full variable domain: KAGVTQTPRYLIKTRGQQVTLSCSPISGHRSVSWYQQTPGQGLQFLFEYFSETQRNKGNFPGRFSGRQFSNSRSEMNVSTLELGDSALYLCAITPVEWLEIEQFFGPGTRLTVL.

The chain recombines TRBV11-3 with TRBJ2-7; D is tentatively TRBD1 or TRBD2 (7 bases each). Germline V lookup: CDR1 SGHNT, CDR2 YENEEA. With 5 bases removed from V and 3 bases from J, the gap between germline ends came to 17 bases. The CDR3 loop spans 15 amino acids. In nucleotides, the CDR3 is TGTGCCAGCAGCGCACGACAGGGAGGGGACTACGAGCAGTACTTC. Its translation is CASSARQGGDYEQYF. Full variable domain (outside the CDR3, taken from reference TRBV11-3 and TRBJ2-7): EAGVVQSPRYKIIEKKQPVAFWCNPISGHNTLYWYLQNLGQGPELLIRYENEEAVDDSQLPKDRFSAERLKGVDSTLKIQPAELGDSAVYLCASSARQGGDYEQYFGPGTRLTVT.

V gene TRBV2 combines with J gene TRBJ2-7; tentatively, D is TRBD1 (7 bases). V was pared by 6 bases and J by 4 bases, with 19 bases between. The CDR3 has 15 amino acids. Germline V lookup: CDR1 SNHLY, CDR2 FYNNEI. In DNA, the CDR3 is TGTGCCAGCAGCCAAGGGGTACAGGGGAGGTACGAGCAGTACTTC. Translation: CASSQGVQGRYEQYF.

This chain joins TRBV10-3 and TRBJ2-3; the D is unclear. CDR3 length: 11 amino acids. V gave up 5 bases and J gave up 5 bases, with 5 bases separating them. Germline V gene lookup returns CDR1 ENHRY and CDR2 SYGVKD. The CDR3 is CAISTVDTQYF. The CDR3 nucleotides are TGTGCCATCAGTACGGTAGATACGCAGTATTTT.

This clone appeared a single time. This chain uses TRBV11-2 with TRBJ2-1; 7 positions match TRBD2. The V and J ends lost 5 bases and 8 bases, in that order; junction bases with no gene match: 12. Germline V gene lookup returns CDR1 SGHAT and CDR2 FQNNGV. The CDR3 length is 15 residues. CDR3 sequence reads: CASSLTSDLLDEQFF. The CDR3 DNA reads TGTGCCAGCAGCCTCACTAGCGACCTCCTTGATGAGCAGTTCTTC.

The genes are TRBV27 and TRBJ2-1; a weak D match, TRBD2 (6 bases). This CDR3 is 16 amino acids long. The germline V gene has CDR1 MNHEY and CDR2 SMNVEV (reference sequence). V lost 5 bases, J lost 0 bases, and 14 bases lay in between. In nucleotides, the CDR3 is TGTGCCAGCAGTACGATCGGGAGCTACTCCTACAATGAGCAGTTCTTC. This translates into CASSTIGSYSYNEQFF.

This clone was seen just once. The gene calls are TRBV6-1 and TRBJ1-2; tentative D call: TRBD1 (6 bases). CDR3 size: 12 residues. Germline CDR1 is MNHNS and CDR2 is SASEGT. The ends were cut back, 6 bases at V and 4 bases at J, with 9 bases in the middle. CDR3 amino acids: CASRDRPYGYTF. Written as DNA, the CDR3 is TGTGCCAGCAGAGACAGGCCCTATGGCTACACCTTC.